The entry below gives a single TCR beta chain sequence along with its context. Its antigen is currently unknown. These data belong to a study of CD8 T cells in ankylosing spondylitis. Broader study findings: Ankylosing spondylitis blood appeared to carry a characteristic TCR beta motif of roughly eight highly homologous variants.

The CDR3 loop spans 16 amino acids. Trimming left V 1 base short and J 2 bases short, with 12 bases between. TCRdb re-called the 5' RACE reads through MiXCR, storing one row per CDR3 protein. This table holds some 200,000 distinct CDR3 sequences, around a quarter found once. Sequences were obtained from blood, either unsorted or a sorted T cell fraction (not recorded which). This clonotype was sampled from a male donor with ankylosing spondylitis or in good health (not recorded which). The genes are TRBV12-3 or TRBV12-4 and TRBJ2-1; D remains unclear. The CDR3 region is CASSLEAQSPYNEQFF. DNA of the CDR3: TGTGCCAGCAGTTTAGAGGCTCAATCCCCCTACAATGAGCAGTTCTTC.